Shown below are 23 T cell receptor beta chains from a single sample sequenced in a study of T cells in narcolepsy. Only in-frame clones appear in the TCRdb table, and some are missing; sequencing was by immunoSEQ multiplex PCR. The data show tens of thousands of clones, with 80% seen just once and more than 0.85% held by the top ten. Sequences were obtained from memory (CD45RA-) CD4+ T cells from blood. These TCRs come from a human donor in good health.

In DNA, the CDR3 is TGCGCCAGCAGCTTCTCCCCCTCTGGGGCCAACGTCCTGACTTTC. The encoded protein is CASSFSPSGANVLTF. V gene TRBV5-1 combines with J gene TRBJ2-6, with no clear D. Germline values: CDR1 SGHRS, CDR2 YFSETQ. Trimming removed 2 bases from V and 0 bases from J, with 6 bases in between. The CDR3 sequence is 15 residues long.

The chain couples TRBV4-1 to TRBJ2-1; D possibly uses TRBD1 or TRBD2 (5 bases each). The germline gives CDR1 MGHRA, CDR2 YSYEKL. V dropped 0 bases and J dropped 14 bases, with 14 bases sitting between them. The CDR3 consists of 13 residues. The CDR3 sequence is CASSQDPWGLEFF. The DNA for the CDR3 is TGCGCCAGCAGCCAAGATCCGTGGGGGTTGGAGTTCTTC.

V and J are TRBV5-1 and TRBJ1-1; D is ambiguous. The CDR3 consists of 13 residues. Germline assignment: CDR1 SGHRS and CDR2 YFSETQ. Trimming removed 6 bases at V and 1 base at J, with 10 bases between. In DNA, the CDR3 is TGCGCCAGCACCCGGGAACAGAACACTGAAGCTTTCTTT. Translating it yields CASTREQNTEAFF.

The table lists this clone with a few counts. This chain links TRBV7-2 with TRBJ2-6; unclear D gene. V lost 8 bases to trimming and J lost 1 base, with 12 bases between them. This CDR3 comprises 15 residues. In germline, CDR1 is SGHTA, CDR2 FQGNSA. The CDR3 nucleotides read TGTGCCAGCGGACCTCGATGGTCTGGGGCCAACGTCCTGACTTTC. Protein sequence: CASGPRWSGANVLTF.

This clone showed up just once. This chain connects TRBV5-1 to TRBJ2-1; a weak D match, TRBD2 (5 bases). The CDR3 totals 14 residues. Germline V gene data show CDR1 as SGHRS and CDR2 as YFSETQ. V lost 3 bases, J lost 7 bases, and 14 bases lay in between. CDR3 sequence: CASSSRFTGNEQFF. The CDR3 nucleotides are TGCGCCAGCAGCTCCCGCTTCACGGGGAATGAGCAGTTCTTC. Supplemented by reference TRBV5-1 and TRBJ2-1, the full variable domain reads KAGVTQTPRYLIKTRGQQVTLSCSPISGHRSVSWYQQTPGQGLQFLFEYFSETQRNKGNFPGRFSGRQFSNSRSEMNVSTLELGDSALYLCASSSRFTGNEQFFGPGTRLTVL.

The CDR3 spells CASSLSSGTGYYNTIYF. DNA for the CDR3: TGTGCCAGCAGCTTATCCTCCGGGACAGGGTATTACAACACCATATATTTT. The chain joins TRBV7-2 to TRBJ1-3; 9 bases align to TRBD1. Trimming cost V 2 bases and J 7 bases; bases outside gene matches: 12. The CDR3 has 17 amino acids. The germline V gene encodes CDR1 SGHTA and CDR2 FQGNSA.

This chain joins TRBV5-4 and TRBJ2-1; D possibly matches TRBD1 or TRBD2 (6 bases each). The CDR3 runs 14 residues. The V gene lost 0 bases and the J gene lost 9 bases, with 13 bases spanning the gap. Germline V lookup: CDR1 SGHNT, CDR2 YYREEE (reference sequence). DNA of the CDR3: TGTGCCAGCAGCTTGGCCAACGGGGGCGGTGAGCAGTTCTTC. Encoded protein: CASSLANGGGEQFF.

J is TRBJ1-2 and V is TRBV27, with D possibly TRBD1 on 5 matching bases. CDR3 length: 14 residues. Germline values: CDR1 MNHEY, CDR2 SMNVEV (reference sequence). The ends were cut back, 5 bases at V and 4 bases at J, with 14 bases in the middle. As DNA, the CDR3 is TGTGCCAGCAGTCCAGGGAAAAAGGGCTATGGCTACACCTTC. It is translated as CASSPGKKGYGYTF.

This clone was detected a few times. The junction differs from germline at one of its ends, possibly a read error. The chain joins TRBV7-9 to TRBJ2-1; no clear D gene. Looked up from germline, CDR1 is SEHNR and CDR2 is FQNEAQ (reference sequence). There are 10 residues in the CDR3. This CDR3 is CASSHLPDLF. The CDR3 DNA is TGTGCCAGCAGCCACTTACCAGACCTCTTC.

J is TRBJ2-5 and V is TRBV12-1; the listed D gene, TRBD1, was not tested against the DNA. TRBV12-1 is tagged as a pseudogene. The length of the CDR3 is 14 residues. For the CDR3, the DNA is TGTGCCAGCAGCTTAACAGGGGGGGCGGAGACCCAGTACTTC. Translation gives CASSLTGGAETQYF.

The rearrangement joins TRBV4-1 to TRBJ1-5; D is perhaps TRBD1 (5 bases). The germline V and J ends were trimmed by 2 bases and 6 bases, with 17 bases remaining between them. Germline V CDR1 and CDR2: MGHRA, YSYEKL. This CDR3 region has 16 residues. The CDR3 reads CASSQLGQGQGQPQHF. The CDR3 coding sequence is TGCGCCAGCAGCCAATTAGGGCAGGGTCAAGGTCAGCCCCAGCATTTT.

The V call is TRBV7-9, the J call TRBJ2-7; D is possibly TRBD1 (6 bases). This CDR3 comprises 14 residues. Germline V gene lookup returns CDR1 SEHNR and CDR2 FQNEAQ (reference sequence). Trimming left V 1 base short and J 6 bases short, with 13 bases between. CDR3 region: CASSLEGSRGEQYF. CDR3 DNA sequence: TGTGCCAGCAGCTTAGAAGGTAGCAGGGGCGAGCAGTACTTC.

The rearrangement links TRBV19 to TRBJ2-7, with D uncertain. Looked up from germline, CDR1 is LNHDA and CDR2 is SQIVND (reference sequence). V lost 8 bases and J 0 bases, leaving 11 bases between the germline ends. The CDR3 consists of 13 residues. The CDR3 protein is CASQSGVSYEQYF. The CDR3 coding sequence is TGTGCCAGTCAGAGTGGGGTCTCCTACGAGCAGTACTTC.

This chain connects TRBV27 to TRBJ2-7; 10 positions agree with TRBD1. Germline V CDR1 and CDR2: MNHEY, SMNVEV (reference sequence). The CDR3 covers 16 residues. J gave up 6 bases and V 6 bases, and 14 bases lay outside the gene matches. This CDR3 is CASSLKTGTGVPEQYF. The CDR3 coding sequence is TGTGCCAGCAGCCTAAAAACCGGGACAGGGGTTCCCGAGCAGTACTTC.

This clone turned up a few times. The chain couples TRBV15 to TRBJ2-7, with 9 positions matching TRBD2. The J segment lost 7 bases and the V segment lost 1 base, leaving 8 bases of the junction unmatched. The germline CDR1 and CDR2 sequences are LNHNV and YYDKDF (reference sequence). The CDR3 loop spans 15 amino acids. The CDR3 DNA follows: TGTGCCACCAGCAGAGGGGGCGGGGGGGCTCGAGAGCAGTACTTC. Translating it yields CATSRGGGGAREQYF.

The chain is built from TRBV7-8 and TRBJ2-3; TRBD2 matches at 14 bases. Trimming cost V 5 bases and J 1 base; bases outside gene matches: 5. The length of the CDR3 is 17 residues. The V gene's germline CDR1 is SGHVS and CDR2 FQNEAQ. The CDR3 coding sequence is TGTGCCAGCAGCCACTTGGGACTAGCGGGGGGCACAGATACGCAGTATTTT. Protein sequence: CASSHLGLAGGTDTQYF.

The chain joins TRBV5-1 to TRBJ2-1, with 9 bases that match TRBD1. V shed 0 bases, J shed 7 bases, and the junction held 5 bases outside the gene matches. The CDR3 length is 15 residues. Germline CDR1 and CDR2: SGHRS and YFSETQ. CDR3 sequence: CASSLGQGVLNEQFF. In DNA form, the CDR3 reads TGCGCCAGCAGCTTGGGACAGGGGGTTTTGAATGAGCAGTTCTTC.

The CDR3 region has the DNA TGTGCCAGCAATGAAGGGACTAGAGATGCCGGGGAGCTGTTTTTT. Encoded protein: CASNEGTRDAGELFF. This chain uses TRBV28 with TRBJ2-2; 8 nucleotides match TRBD2. Losses at the gene ends were 7 bases for V and 6 bases for J; bases not matched to a gene: 10. Germline V gene lookup returns CDR1 MDHEN and CDR2 SYDVKM. This CDR3 is built from 15 residues.

Comment on this clone: A junction boundary mismatches the germline segment, possibly from a read error. J is TRBJ2-2 and V is TRBV4-1; 11 bases map to TRBD2. Germline V gives CDR1 MGHRA, CDR2 YSYEKL. The CDR3 covers 16 residues. This CDR3 is CASGQGTSGGAGELFF. CDR3 in DNA: TGCGCCAGCGGCCAAGGAACTAGCGGGGGCGCCGGGGAGCTGTTTTTT.

The J gene is TRBJ1-4, the V gene TRBV30; possibly TRBD1 for D (5 bases). V was pared by 4 bases and J by 4 bases, with 7 bases between. Per the germline V gene, CDR1 is GTSNPN and CDR2 is SVGIG (reference sequence). This CDR3 comprises 12 residues. The CDR3 loop reads CAWTGLNEKLFF. The CDR3 nucleotides read TGTGCCTGGACAGGGCTTAATGAAAAACTGTTTTTT.

The J gene is TRBJ2-3, the V gene TRBV18; D unresolved. V was pared by 3 bases and J by 6 bases, with 7 bases between. Germline CDR1 KGHSH, CDR2 LQKENI. This CDR3 spans 12 amino acids. The CDR3 sequence: CASSPSVDTQYF. The CDR3 coding sequence is TGTGCCAGCTCACCGTCAGTGGATACGCAGTATTTT.

This clone came up once. This sequence joins TRBV9 and TRBJ2-7; 11 positions match TRBD1. Germline values: CDR1 SGDLS, CDR2 YYNGEE. This CDR3 spans 15 amino acids. V gave up 3 bases and J gave up 4 bases; unmatched junction bases: 6. CDR3 region: CASSGGGQGAYEQYF. The CDR3 DNA reads TGTGCCAGCAGCGGCGGAGGACAGGGGGCTTACGAGCAGTACTTC.

This clone has more than one count but fewer than ten. This chain joins TRBV27 and TRBJ1-2; 9 nucleotides match TRBD1. This CDR3 comprises 15 residues. In germline, CDR1 is MNHEY, CDR2 SMNVEV (reference sequence). V lost 3 bases to trimming and J lost 2 bases; unmatched junction nucleotides: 4. CDR3 sequence (DNA): TGTGCCAGCAGTTTCAGGACAGGGGAGAACTATGGCTACACCTTC. Encoded protein: CASSFRTGENYGYTF.